One sample yielded the 4 T cell receptor beta chains listed below, sequenced in a study of cytomegalovirus exposure and HLA in healthy donors. PCR used 60 Vbeta primers and 13 Jbeta primers. The repertoire was sequenced with immunoSEQ multiplex PCR; TCRdb's copy has only in-frame clones and lacks some. The repertoire includes roughly 140,000 clones, less than 9.5% of them detected once, and roughly 1.9% sits in the top ten. Sequenced input: PBMCs. The receptors come from a male donor in good health and CMV-seronegative.

The V and J genes are TRBV7-3 and TRBJ1-1; D not resolved. The CDR3 length is 13 residues. The V end was cut by 2 bases, the J end by 5 bases, with 9 bases between. Germline CDR1 SGHTA, CDR2 FQGTGA. The CDR3 DNA follows: TGTGCCAGCAGCTTAGTGTCCGGGACTGAAGCTTTCTTT. Translating gives CASSLVSGTEAFF.

This clone was found once. CDR3 residues: CASSARVTSGYNEQFF. The CDR3 region has the DNA TGTGCCAGCAGCGCAAGAGTGACTAGCGGCTACAATGAGCAGTTCTTC. V is TRBV7-3 and J is TRBJ2-1; 9 nucleotides match TRBD2. This CDR3 is 16 amino acids long. Looked up from germline, CDR1 is SGHTA and CDR2 is FQGTGA. The V and J ends lost 5 bases and 3 bases, in that order; junction bases with no gene match: 8. Full variable domain (outside the CDR3, taken from reference TRBV7-3 and TRBJ2-1): GAGVSQTPSNKVTEKGKYVELRCDPISGHTALYWYRQSLGQGPEFLIYFQGTGAADDSGLPNDRFFAVRPEGSVSTLKIQRTERGDSAVYLCASSARVTSGYNEQFFGPGTRLTVL.

This chain uses TRBV6-6 with TRBJ1-5; D remains ambiguous. Trimming shortened V by 0 bases and J by 0 bases, and 9 bases separated the two germline ends. This CDR3 has 16 residues. From germline, CDR1 is MNHNY and CDR2 SVGAGI (reference sequence). The CDR3 DNA is TGTGCCAGCAGTTACTCGGGCAGTCTTAGCAATCAGCCCCAGCATTTT. Its translation is CASSYSGSLSNQPQHF.

The rearrangement links TRBV7-2 to TRBJ2-2; possibly TRBD2 for D (5 bases). V was trimmed by 7 bases and J by 4 bases, leaving 16 bases between them. Germline V lookup: CDR1 SGHTA, CDR2 FQGNSA. The CDR3 runs 15 residues. CDR3 residues: CASTIGGRPTGELFF. CDR3 in DNA: TGTGCCAGCACCATCGGAGGTCGGCCCACCGGGGAGCTGTTTTTT. Supplemented by reference TRBV7-2 and TRBJ2-2, the full variable domain reads GAGVSQSPSNKVTEKGKDVELRCDPISGHTALYWYRQSLGQGLEFLIYFQGNSAPDKSGLPSDRFSAERTGGSVSTLTIQRTQQEDSAVYLCASTIGGRPTGELFFGEGSRLTVL.